The 23 T cell receptor beta chains reported below all come from one sample, sequenced in a study of Graves' ophthalmopathy and Graves' hyperthyroidism. Amplification from RNA transcripts yielded the TCR beta CDR3 regions. First-round RT-PCR relied on HTBI primers, and a second-round multiplex PCR came next. TCRdb ran MiXCR on the multiplex PCR reads and lists one entry per CDR3 protein. The sample includes 600,000 to 950,000 distinct CDR3 sequences, roughly 40% of them seen just once. The sequenced sample was peripheral blood. All receptors come from an adult man with Graves' ophthalmopathy.

The CDR3 spells CASSGTVMTEAFF. In DNA form, the CDR3 reads TGTGCCAGCAGCGGGACAGTGATGACTGAAGCTTTCTTT. V gene TRBV9 combines with J gene TRBJ1-1, with D maybe TRBD1 (6 bases). CDR1 is SGDLS and CDR2 is YYNGEE in the germline V gene. This CDR3 is 13 amino acids long. Trimming stripped 3 bases from V and 5 bases from J, with 11 bases between.

V gene TRBV7-8 combines with J gene TRBJ1-1; D is uncertain. In germline, CDR1 is SGHVS, CDR2 FQNEAQ. The CDR3 is 16 residues long. Trimming removed 0 bases from V and 3 bases from J, with 14 bases in between. CDR3 residues: CASSLATDLVDTEAFF. The DNA of the CDR3 is TGTGCCAGCAGCTTAGCCACAGACCTGGTGGACACTGAAGCTTTCTTT.

This clonotype was counted many times. V gene TRBV29-1 combines with J gene TRBJ1-2; no clear D gene. CDR1 SQVTM and CDR2 ANQGSEA come from the germline V gene. With 3 bases removed from V and 3 bases from J, the gap between germline ends came to 11 bases. The CDR3 is 13 amino acids. The CDR3 DNA follows: TGCAGCGTTGATAGAAGTGCTTACTATGGCTACACCTTC. Translating it yields CSVDRSAYYGYTF.

The genes are TRBV29-1 and TRBJ2-6, with 7 nucleotides matching TRBD2. The CDR3 is 18 amino acids. Germline-derived CDR1 and CDR2 are SQVTM and ANQGSEA. V trimming: 7 bases; J trimming: 0 bases; junction bases outside the gene matches: 15. The CDR3 sequence is CSATVGLSRGSGANVLTF. For the CDR3, the DNA is TGCAGCGCAACGGTGGGACTATCGAGGGGCTCTGGGGCCAACGTCCTGACTTTC.

V is TRBV29-1 and J is TRBJ1-5; D not certain. In germline, CDR1 is SQVTM, CDR2 ANQGSEA. The CDR3 consists of 11 residues. V was cut by 8 bases and J by 5 bases, with 10 bases left in between. The CDR3 region has the DNA TGCAGCAGCCGGACGGATCAGCCCCAGCATTTT. This sequence encodes CSSRTDQPQHF.

The chain employs TRBV25-1 and TRBJ2-5; perhaps TRBD2 as D (6 bases). The germline CDR1 and CDR2 sequences are MGHDK and SYGVNS. V was shortened by 7 bases and J by 11 bases, with 17 bases between the two germline ends. The CDR3 has 12 amino acids. CDR3 bases: TGTGCCAGCATAGGGGAGGTGAATGAGCAGTACTTC. Translated: CASIGEVNEQYF.

The chain links TRBV2 to TRBJ2-7; a possible D gene is TRBD1 (5 bases). The ends were cut back, 5 bases at V and 6 bases at J, with 20 bases in the middle. There are 15 residues in the CDR3. CDR1 and CDR2 (germline): SNHLY, FYNNEI. CDR3 bases: TGTGCCAGCAGTTTCAATGGGGCACGGTGGATCGAGCAGTACTTC. Residues: CASSFNGARWIEQYF.

The chain combines TRBV29-1 with TRBJ2-5; 7 nucleotides match TRBD2. The J call may be incorrect, as the DNA end agrees better with TRBJ2-1. CDR1 is SQVTM, CDR2 ANQGSEA, per germline. CDR3 length equals 11 residues. DNA of the CDR3: TGCAGCGTTGGGGAGGGGCATGAGCAGTTCTTC. It translates to CSVGEGHEQFF.

Turning to this clonotype: This may be a read error, as it is one base from a much larger clone. This chain connects TRBV10-3 to TRBJ1-5; 9 positions match TRBD1. Germline V gene sequence: CDR1 ENHRY, CDR2 SYGVKD. The CDR3 loop spans 18 amino acids. The CDR3 region has the DNA TGTGCCATCAGTGAGTCGACTCGACAGGGGGATAGCAATCAGCTCCAGCATTTT. Amino acids: CAISESTRQGDSNQLQHF.

This clonotype has just one count. The gene calls are TRBV10-3 and TRBJ2-3, with TRBD2 matching over 7 bases. The CDR3 extends over 14 amino acids. With 5 bases clipped from V and 2 bases from J, the junction kept 4 bases outside the gene matches. Germline V gives CDR1 ENHRY, CDR2 SYGVKD. Here the CDR3 DNA reads TGTGCCATCAGTAGCGGGGCAAACACAGATACGCAGTATTTT. Amino acid sequence: CAISSGANTDTQYF.

There are many counts of this clonotype. This sequence joins TRBV10-3 and TRBJ1-1, with D unclear. Germline lookup yields CDR1 ENHRY and CDR2 SYGVKD. CDR3 size: 14 residues. Trimming left V 6 bases short and J 4 bases short, with 15 bases between. The CDR3 protein is CAIRDVGRFTEAFF. In DNA, the CDR3 is TGTGCCATCAGGGACGTAGGTAGGTTCACTGAAGCTTTCTTT.

The rearrangement joins TRBV12-3 or TRBV12-4 to TRBJ1-6; D is undetermined. The CDR3 covers 14 residues. Trimming removed 3 bases from V and 7 bases from J, with 10 bases in between. The CDR3 sequence: CASSFEVRNSPLHF. The CDR3 bases are TGTGCCAGCAGTTTTGAGGTTAGGAATTCACCCCTCCACTTT.

The rearrangement links TRBV10-3 to TRBJ1-1; 9 bases are a match to TRBD1. Per the germline V gene, CDR1 is ENHRY and CDR2 is SYGVKD. V was pared by 10 bases and J by 1 base, with 10 bases of the junction left unmatched. The CDR3 spans 15 residues. CDR3 bases: TGTGCCAGCAGCCATCGGACAGGGGAGAACACTGAAGCTTTCTTT. Residues: CASSHRTGENTEAFF.

Concerning this clonotype itself: The CDR3 does not close with the conserved phenylalanine or tryptophan, likely indicating a read error. The DNA is omitted, as the CDR3 cannot be located on it reliably, and the CDR3 follows TCRdb's listing. The chain carries TRBV24-1 and TRBJ1-5; the table's D call of TRBD1 was not tested on the DNA. A total of 15 residues make up the CDR3, ends included. From germline, CDR1 is KGHDR and CDR2 SFDVKD. CDR3 sequence reads: CATSDPGAGDQPQHL.

The chain carries TRBV7-9 and TRBJ2-2; 7 nucleotides align to TRBD1. There are 15 residues in the CDR3. V gave up 1 base and J gave up 4 bases; unmatched junction bases: 3. Germline V gene sequence: CDR1 SEHNR, CDR2 FQNEAQ (reference sequence). The chain's CDR3 is CASSLGGQFTGELFF. CDR3 sequence (DNA): TGTGCCAGCAGCTTAGGGGGACAGTTCACCGGGGAGCTGTTTTTT.

As concerns this clonotype: A much larger clone lies one base from this, so it may be a read error. This chain connects TRBV7-9 to TRBJ1-3; TRBD1 might be the D (6 bases). Germline V gene lookup returns CDR1 SEHNR and CDR2 FQNEAQ (reference sequence). V was trimmed by 6 bases and J by 8 bases, leaving 14 bases between them. The CDR3 consists of 13 residues. The CDR3 region is CASSRSQGDTIYF. The DNA for the CDR3 is TGTGCCAGCAGTCGTTCACAGGGAGACACCATATATTTT.

A single count supports this clonotype. V is TRBV24-1 and J is TRBJ2-3, with D perhaps TRBD2 (5 bases). Germline V gene data show CDR1 as KGHDR and CDR2 as SFDVKD. This CDR3 contains 15 residues. The germline V and J ends were trimmed by 0 bases and 1 base, with 7 bases remaining between them. CDR3 DNA sequence: TGTGCCACCAGTGATTTGACCGGGGGCACAGATACGCAGTATTTT. Translated: CATSDLTGGTDTQYF.

The sample holds many counts of this clonotype. V usage is TRBV11-2 and J usage is TRBJ1-4; tentatively, D is TRBD1 (5 bases). The germline gives CDR1 SGHAT, CDR2 FQNNGV. The CDR3 spans 14 residues. Trimming pared 4 bases from V and 5 bases from J, leaving 11 bases between. CDR3 sequence (DNA): TGTGCCAGCAGCTCGACAGCCTCGAATGAAAAACTGTTTTTT. Translated, it gives CASSSTASNEKLFF.

V gene TRBV15 combines with J gene TRBJ2-7; D may be TRBD1 (5 bases). This CDR3 comprises 12 residues. V was clipped by 5 bases and J by 7 bases, with 12 bases between them. Germline V CDR1 and CDR2: LNHNV, YYDKDF (reference sequence). The CDR3 is CATSASGREQYF. DNA for the CDR3: TGTGCCACCAGCGCATCAGGGCGAGAGCAGTACTTC.

This clonotype was found many times. This chain connects TRBV7-8 to TRBJ2-5; tentative D call: TRBD1 (5 bases). The germline V gene encodes CDR1 SGHVS and CDR2 FQNEAQ. The CDR3 loop spans 16 amino acids. V lost 2 bases to trimming and J lost 2 bases, with 15 bases between them. The CDR3 protein is CASSLLLVQAQETQYF. The CDR3 DNA is TGTGCCAGCAGCTTACTGCTCGTACAGGCACAAGAGACCCAGTACTTC. Full variable domain (outside the CDR3, taken from reference TRBV7-8 and TRBJ2-5): GAGVSQSPRYKVAKRGQDVALRCDPISGHVSLFWYQQALGQGPEFLTYFQNEAQLDKSGLPSDRFFAERPEGSVSTLKIQRTQQEDSAVYLCASSLLLVQAQETQYFGPGTRLLVL.

This clonotype was seen many times. This sequence joins TRBV5-5 and TRBJ2-7; TRBD1 aligns across 8 bases. This CDR3 is built from 13 residues. Per germline, CDR1 SGHKS and CDR2 YYEKEE (reference sequence). With 4 bases clipped from V and 5 bases from J, the junction kept 5 bases outside the gene matches. This CDR3 is CASSRQGRNEQYF. CDR3 bases: TGTGCCAGCAGCCGACAGGGGAGGAACGAGCAGTACTTC.

This clonotype was recorded at least ten times. The V call is TRBV7-8, the J call TRBJ1-2; D might be TRBD1 (6 bases). The CDR3 has 17 residues. Germline assignment: CDR1 SGHVS and CDR2 FQNEAQ. Trimming left V 1 base short and J 3 bases short, with 18 bases between. The CDR3 protein is CASSLGLPGQLHYGYTF. As DNA, the CDR3 is TGTGCCAGCAGCTTAGGCCTTCCCGGACAGCTTCACTATGGCTACACCTTC.

In regard to this clonotype: No conserved phenylalanine or tryptophan ends this CDR3, so it is likely a read error. The chain employs TRBV29-1 and TRBJ2-7; D is undetermined. Per the germline V gene, CDR1 is SQVTM and CDR2 is ANQGSEA. This CDR3 spans 13 amino acids. CDR3 DNA: TGCAGTGTCGAGAGCCCCCTGGGCGACGAGCAGTACTAC. This encodes CSVESPLGDEQYY.